A single sample gave rise to the 29 T cell receptor beta chains below, sequenced in a study of blood T cell repertoires in COVID-19. The data were produced by immunoSEQ multiplex PCR, yet TCRdb's version contains in-frame clones alone and is incomplete. The sample includes roughly 160,000 clones, roughly 78% of them seen just once. Material: PBMCs or T cells enriched from blood (not recorded which). Every receptor here comes from an older woman in a cohort exposed to, infected with or recovered from COVID-19 (not recorded which).

The chain employs TRBV5-1 and TRBJ2-1; possibly TRBD2 for D (6 bases). The ends were cut back, 0 bases at V and 12 bases at J, with 13 bases in the middle. CDR3 length: 13 residues. CDR1 is SGHRS and CDR2 is YFSETQ in the germline V gene. The CDR3: CASSLAPAGRQFF. The CDR3 bases are TGCGCCAGCAGCTTGGCTCCTGCGGGAAGGCAGTTCTTC. Filled out from reference TRBV5-1 and TRBJ2-1, the complete variable domain reads KAGVTQTPRYLIKTRGQQVTLSCSPISGHRSVSWYQQTPGQGLQFLFEYFSETQRNKGNFPGRFSGRQFSNSRSEMNVSTLELGDSALYLCASSLAPAGRQFFGPGTRLTVL.

The chain combines TRBV18 with TRBJ2-7; perhaps TRBD1 as D (5 bases). Trimming took 5 bases from V and 4 from J, leaving 12 bases between them. CDR3 length: 13 amino acids. Germline V lookup: CDR1 KGHSH, CDR2 LQKENI. Written as DNA, the CDR3 is TGTGCCAGCTCAAGCGCTCAGGGATACGAGCAGTACTTC. Its protein product is CASSSAQGYEQYF.

The V call is TRBV18, the J call TRBJ1-2; 7 bases match TRBD1. Germline V lookup: CDR1 KGHSH, CDR2 LQKENI. V shed 1 base, J shed 6 bases, and the junction held 2 bases outside the gene matches. The CDR3 is 13 amino acids. In DNA, the CDR3 is TGTGCCAGCTCACCACGAACAGGGGATGGCTACACCTTC. Amino acids: CASSPRTGDGYTF.

This clone was counted between two and nine times. This rearrangement joins TRBV6-2 or TRBV6-3 to TRBJ2-7; 10 nucleotides agree with TRBD1. From germline, CDR1 is MNHEY and CDR2 SVGEGT. This CDR3 region has 14 residues. V dropped 1 base and J dropped 5; count of bases not matched to a gene: 2. The CDR3 region has the DNA TGTGCCAGCAGTTACTGGGACAGGGGCAACGAGCAGTACTTC. This gives the protein CASSYWDRGNEQYF.

The rearrangement links TRBV9 to TRBJ2-3; TRBD2 aligns across 10 bases. V lost 3 bases and J lost 6; bases outside the gene matches: 4. CDR1 SGDLS and CDR2 YYNGEE come from the germline V gene. CDR3 length equals 14 residues. The CDR3 DNA reads TGTGCCAGCAGCGAGGGACTAGCGAGGGATACGCAGTATTTT. Encoded protein: CASSEGLARDTQYF.

The rearrangement uses TRBV5-1 and TRBJ2-7; TRBD1 is a possible D gene (5 bases). The germline gives CDR1 SGHRS, CDR2 YFSETQ. CDR3 length equals 15 residues. V gave up 4 bases and J gave up 0 bases, with 14 bases separating them. The chain's CDR3 is CASSADSFYSYEQYF. CDR3 nucleotide sequence: TGCGCCAGCAGCGCAGACAGCTTCTACTCCTACGAGCAGTACTTC.

The CDR3 DNA is TGTGCCAGCAGCCAAACCCCGGGACAGGGTTACGAGCAGTACTTC. Translating it yields CASSQTPGQGYEQYF. The chain has TRBV3-1 (or the pseudogene TRBV3-2) and TRBJ2-7, with 9 nucleotides matching TRBD1. Germline-derived CDR1 and CDR2 are LGHDT and YNNKEL (reference sequence). With V trimmed by 2 bases and J by 4 bases, 6 bases remained unmatched. The length of the CDR3 is 15 residues.

The gene calls are TRBV5-4 and TRBJ2-2; 9 bases match TRBD2. Germline loops: CDR1 SGHNT, CDR2 YYREEE (reference sequence). V lost 4 bases to trimming and J lost 8 bases; unmatched junction nucleotides: 6. This CDR3 contains 14 residues. The CDR3 nucleotides read TGTGCCAGCAGCCTAGCGGGACTAGGGGGGGAGCTGTTTTTT. It specifies CASSLAGLGGELFF.

The genes are TRBV9 and TRBJ2-1; 9 bases line up with TRBD2. After removal of 2 bases from V and 3 bases from J, the junction contained 3 bases not matched to a gene. Germline V lookup: CDR1 SGDLS, CDR2 YYNGEE. The CDR3 is 15 amino acids. The CDR3 DNA follows: TGTGCCAGCAGCGTGACTAGCGGCTACTACAATGAGCAGTTCTTC. It translates to CASSVTSGYYNEQFF. Looking up the rest from reference TRBV9 and TRBJ2-1 gives the full variable domain: DSGVTQTPKHLITATGQRVTLRCSPRSGDLSVYWYQQSLDQGLQFLIQYYNGEERAKGNILERFSAQQFPDLHSELNLSSLELGDSALYFCASSVTSGYYNEQFFGPGTRLTVL.

The J gene is TRBJ2-2, the V gene TRBV7-2; D remains ambiguous. With 3 bases removed from V and 1 base from J, the gap between germline ends came to 9 bases. This CDR3 comprises 15 residues. Germline loops: CDR1 SGHTA, CDR2 FQGNSA. CDR3 amino acids: CASSFWQMNTGELFF. The CDR3 DNA is TGTGCCAGCAGCTTTTGGCAAATGAACACCGGGGAGCTGTTTTTT.

The chain carries TRBV18 and TRBJ2-4; TRBD2 matches 9 bases. The CDR3 totals 17 residues. The germline V gene has CDR1 KGHSH and CDR2 LQKENI. Losses at the gene ends were 3 bases for V and 1 base for J; bases not matched to a gene: 7. The CDR3 region has the DNA TGTGCCAGCTCACCTTCGATGGCGGGAGGGGCCAAAAACATTCAGTACTTC. It yields the protein CASSPSMAGGAKNIQYF.

This clone was seen a few times. This sequence joins TRBV24-1 and TRBJ2-7; weak D call: TRBD2 (5 bases). CDR1 and CDR2 from the germline V gene are KGHDR and SFDVKD. This CDR3 has 15 amino acids. The V and J ends lost 5 bases and 4 bases respectively, with 17 bases between them. This CDR3 is CATSVKVRDRYEQYF. The CDR3 DNA is TGTGCCACCAGTGTCAAAGTGAGGGATCGGTACGAGCAGTACTTC.

J is TRBJ2-4 and V is TRBV28; 8 bases line up with TRBD2. V was pared by 8 bases and J by 8 bases, with 8 bases of the junction left unmatched. Looked up from germline, CDR1 is MDHEN and CDR2 is SYDVKM. The CDR3 runs 13 residues. The CDR3 DNA reads TGTGCCAGCTCGCCGGGGACTAGTGACATTCAGTACTTC. Translating gives CASSPGTSDIQYF.

V gene TRBV4-1 combines with J gene TRBJ1-2; 8 nucleotides agree with TRBD1. Germline lookup yields CDR1 MGHRA and CDR2 YSYEKL. The CDR3 totals 13 residues. V dropped 5 bases and J dropped 7; count of bases not matched to a gene: 6. The CDR3 region has the DNA TGCGCCAGCAGCTCACCGGGACAGGCTGGCTACACCTTC. Its protein is CASSSPGQAGYTF.

The chain recombines TRBV18 with TRBJ2-1, with 14 bases that match TRBD2. CDR1 and CDR2 from the germline V gene are KGHSH and LQKENI. J lost 1 base, V lost 3 bases, and 2 bases had no gene match. The CDR3 contains 17 residues. The CDR3 spells CASSPRTSGRSYNEQFF. CDR3 DNA sequence: TGTGCCAGCTCACCCCGGACTAGCGGGAGGTCCTACAATGAGCAGTTCTTC. The variable domain in full, completed from reference TRBV18 and TRBJ2-1, reads NAGVMQNPRHLVRRRGQEARLRCSPMKGHSHVYWYRQLPEEGLKFMVYLQKENIIDESGMPKERFSAEFPKEGPSILRIQQVVRGDSAAYFCASSPRTSGRSYNEQFFGPGTRLTVL.

The genes are TRBV6-5 and TRBJ2-3, with D perhaps matching TRBD2 (5 bases). The CDR3 totals 12 residues. Trimming took 5 bases from V and 2 from J, leaving 5 bases between them. The germline V gene has CDR1 MNHEY and CDR2 SVGAGI. CDR3 loop: CASSRDTDTQYF. The CDR3 DNA is TGTGCCAGCAGTCGGGACACAGATACGCAGTATTTT.

The V call is TRBV28, the J call TRBJ1-4, with unresolved D. Germline V CDR1 and CDR2: MDHEN, SYDVKM. V lost 5 bases and J 4 bases, leaving 5 bases between the germline ends. The CDR3 loop spans 12 amino acids. CDR3 coding DNA: TGTGCCAGCAGTCGGGGTAATGAAAAACTGTTTTTT. Translating it yields CASSRGNEKLFF.

The chain recombines TRBV10-3 with TRBJ2-5; TRBD2 matches 10 bases. Germline V lookup: CDR1 ENHRY, CDR2 SYGVKD. V lost 4 bases, J lost 1 base, and 6 bases stayed unmatched. The CDR3 sequence is 16 residues long. The CDR3 spells CAISAPGLASQETQYF. Written as DNA, the CDR3 is TGTGCCATCAGTGCCCCGGGACTAGCGTCCCAAGAGACCCAGTACTTC.

The chain combines TRBV5-8 with TRBJ2-5, with a possible D match to TRBD2 (6 bases). Germline V CDR1 and CDR2: SGHTS, YDEGEE. CDR3 size: 14 residues. V lost 4 bases and J 4 bases, leaving 14 bases between the germline ends. For the CDR3, the DNA is TGTGCCAGCAGCCGAGCGGGTAGCCGAGAGACCCAGTACTTC. Translated, it gives CASSRAGSRETQYF.

This clone turned up a few times. The chain joins TRBV18 to TRBJ2-2; D possibly corresponds to TRBD1 (5 bases). The CDR3 has 16 residues. Germline CDR1 and CDR2: KGHSH and LQKENI. V was cut by 2 bases and J by 5 bases, with 15 bases left in between. The CDR3 DNA sequence: TGTGCCAGCTCACCAATCCAGGGCGCAGGAACCGGGGAGCTGTTTTTT. Its protein is CASSPIQGAGTGELFF. Complete variable domain (other parts from reference TRBV18 and TRBJ2-2): NAGVMQNPRHLVRRRGQEARLRCSPMKGHSHVYWYRQLPEEGLKFMVYLQKENIIDESGMPKERFSAEFPKEGPSILRIQQVVRGDSAAYFCASSPIQGAGTGELFFGEGSRLTVL.

In its sample, this clone was seen many times. The chain links TRBV7-9 to TRBJ2-1; 7 nucleotides match TRBD2. The V segment lost 0 bases and the J segment 3 bases; nucleotides outside the gene matches: 5. The CDR3 has 16 residues. Germline V gene data show CDR1 as SEHNR and CDR2 as FQNEAQ (reference sequence). In DNA form, the CDR3 reads TGTGCCAGCAGCTTAGCGCGGGGGTTAGGCTACAATGAGCAGTTCTTC. Its translation: CASSLARGLGYNEQFF.

The chain recombines TRBV11-2 with TRBJ1-4; no clear D. In germline, CDR1 is SGHAT, CDR2 FQNNGV. The CDR3 contains 13 residues. V dropped 3 bases and J dropped 7 bases, with 9 bases sitting between them. The CDR3: CASSFPGIEKLFF. As DNA, the CDR3 is TGTGCCAGCAGCTTCCCCGGGATTGAAAAACTGTTTTTT.

The genes are TRBV6-2 or TRBV6-3 and TRBJ2-3; no definite D call. The germline CDR1 and CDR2 sequences are MNHEY and SVGEGT. Deletions cut 0 bases from V and 1 base from J, with 8 bases between. There are 15 residues in the CDR3. Here the CDR3 reads CASSYSLAGTDTQYF. DNA for the CDR3: TGTGCCAGCAGTTACTCATTAGCCGGCACAGATACGCAGTATTTT.

The chain combines TRBV28 with TRBJ2-2; D unresolved. The germline V gene has CDR1 MDHEN and CDR2 SYDVKM. V gave up 7 bases and J gave up 7 bases, with 16 bases separating them. This CDR3 is built from 14 residues. The CDR3 DNA sequence: TGTGCCAGCACCGGGTCGCCCAATGTCGGGGAGCTGTTTTTT. It codes for CASTGSPNVGELFF.

J is TRBJ1-2 and V is TRBV19; D is possibly TRBD1 (6 bases). V lost 7 bases and J lost 3, with 12 bases in between. This CDR3 is 13 amino acids long. Germline-derived CDR1 and CDR2 are LNHDA and SQIVND (reference sequence). The CDR3 is CASTWGGYYGYTF. CDR3 bases: TGTGCCAGTACCTGGGGGGGCTACTATGGCTACACCTTC.

J is TRBJ2-1 and V is TRBV9; 12 nucleotides match TRBD1. V dropped 2 bases and J dropped 6; count of bases not matched to a gene: 3. Germline CDR1 and CDR2: SGDLS and YYNGEE. CDR3 length: 15 residues. The CDR3 loop is CASSVGTGGSNEQFF. The CDR3 coding sequence is TGTGCCAGCAGCGTCGGGACAGGGGGCTCCAATGAGCAGTTCTTC. Looking up the rest from reference TRBV9 and TRBJ2-1 gives the full variable domain: DSGVTQTPKHLITATGQRVTLRCSPRSGDLSVYWYQQSLDQGLQFLIQYYNGEERAKGNILERFSAQQFPDLHSELNLSSLELGDSALYFCASSVGTGGSNEQFFGPGTRLTVL.

This clone turned up a few times. V usage is TRBV6-2 or TRBV6-3 and J usage is TRBJ2-1; 9 bases are a match to TRBD2. This CDR3 is built from 15 residues. The germline CDR1 and CDR2 sequences are MNHEY and SVGEGT. V lost 6 bases and J lost 7; bases outside the gene matches: 10. CDR3: CASSSLAGALNEQFF. The CDR3 DNA follows: TGTGCCAGCAGCTCCTTAGCGGGAGCTTTGAATGAGCAGTTCTTC.

This clone was observed a handful of times. The chain is built from TRBV7-9 and TRBJ2-7; 7 bases agree with TRBD1. CDR3 length: 14 residues. In germline, CDR1 is SEHNR, CDR2 FQNEAQ (reference sequence). V was clipped by 5 bases and J by 6 bases; unmatched bases: 10. The CDR3 DNA follows: TGTGCCAGCAGCCTGATACAGGGGTCGGGCGAGCAGTACTTC. Translating it yields CASSLIQGSGEQYF.

The V gene is TRBV6-5, the J gene TRBJ2-2; D is ambiguous. The V end was cut by 7 bases, the J end by 0 bases, with 12 bases between. This CDR3 contains 15 residues. Germline values: CDR1 MNHEY, CDR2 SVGAGI. This chain's CDR3 is CASTPGTANTGELFF. CDR3 sequence (DNA): TGTGCCAGCACCCCAGGCACCGCGAACACCGGGGAGCTGTTTTTT.